These 20 T cell receptor beta chains were all obtained from the same sample, sequenced in a study of blood T cell repertoires in COVID-19. Data came from immunoSEQ multiplex PCR; TCRdb stores just in-frame clones and leaves some out. Here the sample spans more than 95,000 clones, around 90% being singletons. The specimen sequenced was peripheral blood. The receptors come from a human donor in a cohort sampled during active COVID-19.

A single count supports this clone. This sequence joins TRBV5-1 and TRBJ1-1; 7 bases agree with TRBD1. The CDR3 covers 17 residues. Looked up from germline, CDR1 is SGHRS and CDR2 is YFSETQ. V trimming: 3 bases; J trimming: 4 bases; junction bases outside the gene matches: 15. The CDR3: CASSSRQGLMRATEAFF. In nucleotides, the CDR3 is TGCGCCAGCAGCTCAAGACAGGGCCTGATGCGGGCCACTGAAGCTTTCTTT.

This chain uses TRBV5-5 with TRBJ1-6, with 7 bases matching TRBD1. The CDR3 is 15 residues long. Germline V CDR1 and CDR2: SGHKS, YYEKEE (reference sequence). J was trimmed by 7 bases and V by 4 bases; bases with no gene match: 8. CDR3 protein: CASSIGQALNSPLHF. CDR3 nucleotide sequence: TGTGCCAGCAGCATTGGACAGGCCTTAAATTCACCCCTCCACTTT.

This clone was counted at least ten times. The CDR3 DNA reads as TGTGCCAGCAGGGATATGGACAGGGGAAGCAATCAGCCCCAGCATTTT. Its translation is CASRDMDRGSNQPQHF. The chain links TRBV2 to TRBJ1-5; 9 positions match TRBD1. Germline assignment: CDR1 SNHLY and CDR2 FYNNEI. J was trimmed by 1 base and V by 6 bases; bases with no gene match: 7. The CDR3 totals 16 residues.

The rearrangement links TRBV21-1 to TRBJ2-3; the DNA was not used to check the table's D call, TRBD1. TRBV21-1 is a pseudogene segment. This CDR3 region has 11 residues. The CDR3, as DNA: TGTGCCAGCAGTCCAACAGATACGCAGTATTTT. Translation gives CASSPTDTQYF.

The V gene is TRBV28, the J gene TRBJ2-5, with TRBD1 matching over 11 bases. CDR3 length: 18 residues. Germline V lookup: CDR1 MDHEN, CDR2 SYDVKM. V shed 1 base and J 3 bases; nucleotides not matched to a gene: 10. The chain's CDR3 is CASSLSLHRDRGEETQYF. CDR3 bases: TGTGCCAGCAGTTTATCCCTGCACCGGGACAGGGGGGAAGAGACCCAGTACTTC. Supplemented by reference TRBV28 and TRBJ2-5, the full variable domain reads DVKVTQSSRYLVKRTGEKVFLECVQDMDHENMFWYRQDPGLGLRLIYFSYDVKMKEKGDIPEGYSVSREKKERFSLILESASTNQTSMYLCASSLSLHRDRGEETQYFGPGTRLLVL.

This chain's CDR3 is CASSLGLSTPTEAFF. In DNA form, the CDR3 reads TGTGCCAGCAGCTTAGGCCTCAGTACCCCCACTGAAGCTTTCTTT. The chain has TRBV11-3 and TRBJ1-1, with D hard to call. Between the trimmed V and J ends, which lost 1 base and 4 bases, there was a span of 13 bases. The germline V gene has CDR1 SGHNT and CDR2 YENEEA. The CDR3 length is 15 residues.

This rearrangement joins TRBV18 to TRBJ2-7; a possible D gene is TRBD1 (6 bases). The CDR3 loop spans 12 amino acids. Trimming cost V 5 bases and J 3 bases, with 8 bases left between them. Germline loops: CDR1 KGHSH, CDR2 LQKENI. The CDR3 nucleotides read TGTGCCAGCTCAACGGACAGCTACGAGCAGTACTTC. Amino acid sequence: CASSTDSYEQYF.

This sequence joins TRBV5-1 and TRBJ1-1; 8 bases match TRBD1. This CDR3 is built from 15 residues. In germline, CDR1 is SGHRS, CDR2 YFSETQ. Trimming cost V 4 bases and J 11 bases; bases outside gene matches: 16. Here the CDR3 DNA reads TGCGCCAGCAGCCAAGGGCAGGGGGCGCTCGAGCGGGCTTTCTTT. Its protein product is CASSQGQGALERAFF.

This clone has just one count. This sequence joins TRBV28 and TRBJ2-7, with D possibly TRBD1 on 6 matching bases. Trimming pared 3 bases from V and 2 bases from J, leaving 11 bases between. The CDR3 totals 14 residues. Germline V lookup: CDR1 MDHEN, CDR2 SYDVKM. CDR3 DNA: TGTGCCAGCAGTTTCCTGACAGGCCCCTACGAGCAGTACTTC. Protein product: CASSFLTGPYEQYF. The variable domain in full, with the rest retrieved from reference TRBV28 and TRBJ2-7, is DVKVTQSSRYLVKRTGEKVFLECVQDMDHENMFWYRQDPGLGLRLIYFSYDVKMKEKGDIPEGYSVSREKKERFSLILESASTNQTSMYLCASSFLTGPYEQYFGPGTRLTVT.

The genes are TRBV4-1 and TRBJ1-4; 8 positions agree with TRBD1. Looked up from germline, CDR1 is MGHRA and CDR2 is YSYEKL. Unmatched junction bases numbered 16, after V lost 4 bases and J lost 3 bases. The CDR3 loop spans 19 amino acids. CDR3 in DNA: TGCGCCAGCAGCCCCCCCAACGGACAGGGTGGCTCGTCTAATGAAAAACTGTTTTTT. As protein: CASSPPNGQGGSSNEKLFF.

The chain employs TRBV30 and TRBJ1-1, with 10 bases matching TRBD1. J gave up 3 bases and V 4 bases, and 8 bases lay outside the gene matches. The V gene's germline CDR1 is GTSNPN and CDR2 SVGIG (reference sequence). The CDR3 is made up of 15 amino acids. In DNA, the CDR3 is TGTGCCTGGAAGACCGGACAGGGGGTCGACACTGAAGCTTTCTTT. It encodes CAWKTGQGVDTEAFF. The full variable domain, its missing parts supplied by reference TRBV30 and TRBJ1-1, is SQTIHQWPATLVQPVGSPLSLECTVEGTSNPNLYWYRQAAGRGLQLLFYSVGIGQISSEVPQNLSASRPQDRQFILSSKKLLLSDSGFYLCAWKTGQGVDTEAFFGQGTRLTVV.

The chain has TRBV19 and TRBJ1-2; 9 nucleotides match TRBD1. CDR3 length: 16 residues. Losses at the gene ends were 1 base for V and 4 bases for J; bases not matched to a gene: 7. The germline V gene has CDR1 LNHDA and CDR2 SQIVND (reference sequence). CDR3 in amino acids: CASSIATGQGIYGYTF. CDR3 sequence (DNA): TGTGCCAGTAGTATAGCTACTGGACAGGGGATCTATGGCTACACCTTC.

The chain employs TRBV18 and TRBJ1-4, with 8 bases aligning to TRBD1. From germline, CDR1 is KGHSH and CDR2 LQKENI. Unmatched junction bases numbered 4, after V lost 3 bases and J lost 7 bases. The CDR3 is 14 residues long. The CDR3 nucleotides are TGTGCCAGCTCACCGACAGGGGAGATTGAAAAACTGTTTTTT. Translation: CASSPTGEIEKLFF.

This chain connects TRBV30 to TRBJ2-7; possible D gene TRBD1, 6 bases. V shed 0 bases and J shed 3 bases, with 12 bases lying between them. This CDR3 comprises 14 residues. Germline CDR1 is GTSNPN and CDR2 is SVGIG (reference sequence). CDR3 nucleotides: TGTGCCTGGAGTGTAATCCCAGGGGACTACGAGCAGTACTTC. Its translation is CAWSVIPGDYEQYF. Looking up the rest from reference TRBV30 and TRBJ2-7 gives the full variable domain: SQTIHQWPATLVQPVGSPLSLECTVEGTSNPNLYWYRQAAGRGLQLLFYSVGIGQISSEVPQNLSASRPQDRQFILSSKKLLLSDSGFYLCAWSVIPGDYEQYFGPGTRLTVT.

CDR3 amino acids: CASSSGTGGVVQYF. Here the CDR3 DNA reads TGTGCCAGCAGTTCCGGGACAGGGGGAGTTGTGCAGTACTTC. J is TRBJ2-7 and V is TRBV11-2; 11 bases fit TRBD1. Germline V gene lookup returns CDR1 SGHAT and CDR2 FQNNGV. The CDR3 totals 14 residues. V dropped 6 bases and J dropped 9; count of bases not matched to a gene: 10.

This clone was detected only a few times. The chain has TRBV18 and TRBJ2-7; D is undetermined. V was pared by 0 bases and J by 2 bases, with 5 bases between. Germline loops: CDR1 KGHSH, CDR2 LQKENI. The CDR3 sequence is 13 residues long. The CDR3, as DNA: TGTGCCAGCTCACCACCTCAGGCCTACGAGCAGTACTTC. It is translated as CASSPPQAYEQYF. Full variable domain (missing parts from reference TRBV18 and TRBJ2-7): NAGVMQNPRHLVRRRGQEARLRCSPMKGHSHVYWYRQLPEEGLKFMVYLQKENIIDESGMPKERFSAEFPKEGPSILRIQQVVRGDSAAYFCASSPPQAYEQYFGPGTRLTVT.

The chain couples TRBV3-1 (or the pseudogene TRBV3-2) to TRBJ2-7, with TRBD1 identical over 9 bases. The V segment lost 5 bases and the J segment 6 bases; nucleotides outside the gene matches: 20. The germline gives CDR1 LGHDT, CDR2 YNNKEL (reference sequence). The CDR3 has 18 residues. The CDR3 DNA sequence: TGTGCCAGCAGCTACCTTTCCGGGACAGGGATAATTGGGCGCGAGCAGTACTTC. Protein product: CASSYLSGTGIIGREQYF.

The V gene is TRBV6-5, the J gene TRBJ2-1; 9 positions match TRBD2. This CDR3 has 14 residues. Germline loops: CDR1 MNHEY, CDR2 SVGAGI. J gave up 9 bases and V 7 bases, and 10 bases lay outside the gene matches. The CDR3, as DNA: TGTGCCAGCAAGGGCGGGAGGGGAGCGGGTGAGCAGTTCTTC. This gives the protein CASKGGRGAGEQFF.

This clone was detected only a few times. This chain uses TRBV6-5 with TRBJ2-2; 10 bases fit TRBD1. Per germline, CDR1 MNHEY and CDR2 SVGAGI. V was clipped by 6 bases and J by 5 bases; unmatched bases: 6. This CDR3 is built from 15 residues. The CDR3 sequence is CASRNGQGVTGELFF. CDR3 nucleotide sequence: TGTGCCAGCAGGAATGGACAGGGGGTGACCGGGGAGCTGTTTTTT.

This chain joins TRBV29-1 and TRBJ1-1, with D possibly TRBD1 on 5 matching bases. This CDR3 is built from 11 residues. Trimming cost V 6 bases and J 1 base, with 6 bases left between them. Looked up from germline, CDR1 is SQVTM and CDR2 is ANQGSEA. Here the CDR3 DNA reads TGCAGCGTAGGACAGAACACTGAAGCTTTCTTT. Amino acid sequence: CSVGQNTEAFF.